Following are 26 T cell receptor beta chains from one sample sequenced in a study of blood T cell repertoires in COVID-19. The protocol was immunoSEQ multiplex PCR, while the TCRdb copy is restricted to in-frame clones and leaves out a portion. Of about 58,000 clones in the sample, roughly 80% were seen once. Sequencing was carried out using peripheral blood. These receptor sequences come from a man between 50 and 59 years old with COVID-19, enrolled during active disease.

V usage is TRBV19 and J usage is TRBJ1-1; weak D call: TRBD1 (5 bases). Germline V gives CDR1 LNHDA, CDR2 SQIVND (reference sequence). This CDR3 region has 14 residues. Trimming pared 7 bases from V and 2 bases from J, leaving 14 bases between. CDR3 nucleotides: TGTGCCAGTAAGAGTGGCGGGGGAAACACTGAAGCTTTCTTT. This translates into CASKSGGGNTEAFF.

This clone showed up just once. The V and J genes are TRBV28 and TRBJ2-1; 14 nucleotides agree with TRBD2. CDR3 size: 16 residues. The germline gives CDR1 MDHEN, CDR2 SYDVKM. V lost 4 bases, J lost 7 bases, and 6 bases stayed unmatched. As DNA, the CDR3 is TGTGCCAGCAGTTCCCATGGGACTAGCGGGAGAAATGAGCAGTTCTTC. The encoded protein is CASSSHGTSGRNEQFF.

The chain has TRBV19 and TRBJ1-3; tentatively, D is TRBD1 (6 bases). V lost 5 bases and J 2 bases, leaving 10 bases between the germline ends. Germline CDR1 and CDR2: LNHDA and SQIVND (reference sequence). The CDR3 totals 14 residues. As DNA, the CDR3 is TGTGCCAGTAGTTCACAGGGCCCTGGAAACACCATATATTTT. Translated: CASSSQGPGNTIYF.

This chain links TRBV29-1 with TRBJ2-3; 7 bases line up with TRBD2. V lost 4 bases, J lost 5 bases, and 3 bases stayed unmatched. This CDR3 region has 12 residues. CDR1 and CDR2 from the germline V gene are SQVTM and ANQGSEA. The CDR3 nucleotides read TGCAGCGTTGTATTAGCGGGAGATACGCAGTATTTT. Translated, it gives CSVVLAGDTQYF.

The chain joins TRBV11-1 to TRBJ2-1, with D possibly TRBD2 on 6 matching bases. CDR1 is SGHAT and CDR2 is FQDESV in the germline V gene (reference sequence). V was shortened by 1 base and J by 6 bases, with 13 bases between the two germline ends. This CDR3 contains 15 residues. The CDR3 bases are TGTGCCAGCAGCTTAGGCGGGATAGGGACCAATGAGCAGTTCTTC. This translates into CASSLGGIGTNEQFF.

The chain has TRBV28 and TRBJ2-1, with a possible D match to TRBD2 (6 bases). Germline V gene sequence: CDR1 MDHEN, CDR2 SYDVKM. This CDR3 has 15 residues. V gave up 4 bases and J gave up 6 bases, with 16 bases separating them. CDR3 DNA: TGTGCCAGCAGTTCACTAGCAGTAGAAGGCAATGAGCAGTTCTTC. Translation: CASSSLAVEGNEQFF.

The J gene is TRBJ1-1, the V gene TRBV7-3, with TRBD1 identical over 7 bases. V trimming: 5 bases; J trimming: 4 bases; junction bases outside the gene matches: 10. From germline, CDR1 is SGHTA and CDR2 FQGTGA. The CDR3 length is 15 residues. In DNA form, the CDR3 reads TGTGCCAGCAGCCAACAGGGGACGAGGGGCACTGAAGCTTTCTTT. This translates into CASSQQGTRGTEAFF.

This chain joins TRBV28 and TRBJ2-1; TRBD2 matches at 12 bases. Looked up from germline, CDR1 is MDHEN and CDR2 is SYDVKM. CDR3 size: 15 residues. V shed 8 bases and J 8 bases; nucleotides not matched to a gene: 10. CDR3 in amino acids: CASRLPLAGGYEQFF. The CDR3 DNA reads TGTGCCAGCCGACTGCCGCTAGCGGGAGGGTATGAGCAGTTCTTC.

CDR3 protein: CASSAPGTLYNEQFF. The CDR3 DNA sequence: TGTGCCAGCAGCGCGCCCGGGACTCTCTACAATGAGCAGTTCTTC. The chain is built from TRBV7-2 and TRBJ2-1; possibly TRBD2 for D (6 bases). The V gene's germline CDR1 is SGHTA and CDR2 FQGNSA. With 5 bases removed from V and 3 bases from J, the gap between germline ends came to 14 bases. The CDR3 covers 15 residues.

This rearrangement joins TRBV19 to TRBJ2-7, with 9 bases identical to TRBD1. CDR3 length: 15 amino acids. V dropped 5 bases and J dropped 2; count of bases not matched to a gene: 7. From germline, CDR1 is LNHDA and CDR2 SQIVND (reference sequence). The CDR3 DNA sequence: TGTGCCAGTAGTGTACCGGGACAGGGAACCTACGAGCAGTACTTC. It yields the protein CASSVPGQGTYEQYF.

This chain connects TRBV28 to TRBJ1-2; 7 bases match TRBD1. The germline V gene has CDR1 MDHEN and CDR2 SYDVKM. This CDR3 spans 15 amino acids. The junction had 8 bases not matched to a gene; V was cut back by 3 bases and J by 4 bases. The CDR3 DNA follows: TGTGCCAGCAGTTTCACAGGGGATAAGAGCTATGGCTACACCTTC. The encoded protein is CASSFTGDKSYGYTF.

The rearrangement links TRBV28 to TRBJ1-5; D not certain. V gave up 4 bases and J gave up 2 bases, with 3 bases separating them. Germline V CDR1 and CDR2: MDHEN, SYDVKM. The CDR3 extends over 12 amino acids. The CDR3 DNA reads TGTGCCAGCAGTTCGGGCAATCAGCCCCAGCATTTT. Its protein is CASSSGNQPQHF.

The CDR3 coding sequence is TGTGCCTGGAGTGTGAACAGGGCCTACGAGCAGTACTTC. This encodes CAWSVNRAYEQYF. This sequence joins TRBV30 and TRBJ2-7; a weak D match, TRBD1 (6 bases). V dropped 0 bases and J dropped 2 bases, with 8 bases sitting between them. Germline CDR1 and CDR2: GTSNPN and SVGIG (reference sequence). The CDR3 sequence is 13 residues long.

The chain employs TRBV6-4 and TRBJ2-7; 9 bases agree with TRBD2. The V gene end was trimmed by 0 bases and the J gene end by 2 bases; junction bases not matched to a gene: 8. Germline assignment: CDR1 MRHNA and CDR2 SNTAGT. The CDR3 is 17 amino acids. The CDR3 nucleotides are TGTGCCAGCAGTGACTCGTGGGGGACTAGCCGTACCTACGAGCAGTACTTC. This sequence encodes CASSDSWGTSRTYEQYF.

The V and J genes are TRBV9 and TRBJ2-2; the D gene is possibly TRBD2 (6 bases). CDR3 size: 14 residues. Germline V lookup: CDR1 SGDLS, CDR2 YYNGEE. V was shortened by 4 bases and J by 8 bases, with 15 bases between the two germline ends. Here the CDR3 DNA reads TGTGCCAGCAGCTTCACTAGCACCGGAGGGGAGCTGTTTTTT. It is translated as CASSFTSTGGELFF.

The genes are TRBV7-2 and TRBJ2-2, with 7 nucleotides matching TRBD1. The V segment lost 5 bases and the J segment 3 bases; nucleotides outside the gene matches: 6. Germline assignment: CDR1 SGHTA and CDR2 FQGNSA. This CDR3 is built from 15 residues. The CDR3 DNA is TGTGCCAGCAGCAACAGGGGCGACTACACCGGGGAGCTGTTTTTT. Translated, it gives CASSNRGDYTGELFF.

Comments on this clone: A junction end diverges from the germline sequence, so it may reflect a read error. The J gene is TRBJ2-1, the V gene TRBV7-7; D may be TRBD1 (6 bases). The germline CDR1 and CDR2 sequences are SSHAT and FNYEAQ (reference sequence). This CDR3 contains 13 residues. The CDR3 loop is CASSLVRGYEQFF. CDR3 bases: TGTGCTAGCAGCTTAGTTAGGGGGTATGAGCAGTTCTTC.

The chain links TRBV3-1 (or the pseudogene TRBV3-2) to TRBJ2-7; tentatively, D is TRBD2 (5 bases). The CDR3 runs to 14 residues. The germline V gene encodes CDR1 LGHDT and CDR2 YNNKEL (reference sequence). Trimming pared 3 bases from V and 6 bases from J, leaving 15 bases between. CDR3 sequence (DNA): TGTGCCAGCAGCCACTCCCGGAGAGGACTCGAGCAGTACTTC. Translating it yields CASSHSRRGLEQYF.

This clone was counted between two and nine times. The gene calls are TRBV6-5 and TRBJ1-1; TRBD1 might be the D (5 bases). Trimming shortened V by 8 bases and J by 0 bases, and 10 bases separated the two germline ends. CDR3 length equals 13 residues. The germline CDR1 and CDR2 sequences are MNHEY and SVGAGI. CDR3 protein: CASGADMNTEAFF. CDR3 nucleotide sequence: TGTGCCAGCGGGGCAGACATGAACACTGAAGCTTTCTTT.

DNA for the CDR3: TGTGCCAGCAGGCTCCGACAGGGTGGTAGTGAGCAGTTCTTC. Its protein product is CASRLRQGGSEQFF. V usage is TRBV28 and J usage is TRBJ2-1; 7 bases are a match to TRBD1. CDR3 length equals 14 residues. From germline, CDR1 is MDHEN and CDR2 SYDVKM. The junction had 11 bases not matched to a gene; V was cut back by 6 bases and J by 9 bases.

The chain couples TRBV6-2 or TRBV6-3 to TRBJ1-1; D uncertain. Per the germline V gene, CDR1 is MNHEY and CDR2 is SVGEGT. The CDR3 sequence is 14 residues long. Between the trimmed V and J ends, which lost 3 bases and 0 bases, there was a span of 8 bases. In DNA form, the CDR3 reads TGTGCCAGCAGTTATACCCTAGTGAACACTGAAGCTTTCTTT. Translation: CASSYTLVNTEAFF.

The gene calls are TRBV28 and TRBJ2-1, with 7 bases fitting TRBD2. CDR1 is MDHEN, CDR2 SYDVKM, per germline. CDR3 size: 14 residues. J was trimmed by 5 bases and V by 0 bases; bases with no gene match: 1. This chain's CDR3 is CASSLWLADNEQFF. CDR3 DNA: TGTGCCAGCAGTTTATGGCTAGCGGACAATGAGCAGTTCTTC.

This CDR3 is CASSQSGTGDYTF. The CDR3 DNA is TGCGCCAGCAGCCAGAGCGGGACAGGGGACTACACCTTC. The gene calls are TRBV4-1 and TRBJ1-2; 10 bases fit TRBD1. J lost 10 bases, V lost 3 bases, and 5 bases had no gene match. The CDR3 covers 13 residues. Germline V CDR1 and CDR2: MGHRA, YSYEKL.

This chain links TRBV29-1 with TRBJ2-2; 7 bases are shared with TRBD1. There are 15 residues in the CDR3. The germline gives CDR1 SQVTM, CDR2 ANQGSEA. Trimming cost V 6 bases and J 0 bases; bases outside gene matches: 7. The CDR3 region is CSVNRGNSNTGELFF. In nucleotides, the CDR3 is TGCAGCGTGAACAGGGGAAACTCGAACACCGGGGAGCTGTTTTTT.

This clone is medium-sized in the sample. The V gene is TRBV19, the J gene TRBJ2-2, with 8 bases aligning to TRBD2. The CDR3 extends over 16 amino acids. Germline CDR1 and CDR2: LNHDA and SQIVND (reference sequence). The ends lost 3 bases at V and 5 bases at J; junction bases unmatched: 8. For the CDR3, the DNA is TGTGCCAGTAGTATCCAAGCGGGAGACGGAACCGGGGAGCTGTTTTTT. This gives the protein CASSIQAGDGTGELFF.

This clone appeared once. The CDR3, as DNA: TGTGCCAGCAGCCCTGGACAGGGGACTAACTATGGCTACACCTTC. Residues: CASSPGQGTNYGYTF. This chain joins TRBV7-9 and TRBJ1-2; 9 bases agree with TRBD1. The CDR3 length is 15 residues. CDR1 and CDR2 (germline): SEHNR, FQNEAQ (reference sequence). After removal of 5 bases from V and 0 bases from J, the junction contained 4 bases not matched to a gene.